Listed below are T cell receptor beta chains from one sample, sequenced in a study of brain T cells in children with intractable seizures. The repertoire was sequenced with immunoSEQ multiplex PCR; TCRdb's copy has only in-frame clones and lacks some. This table holds about 110,000 clones, 90% to 95% found once. The input for sequencing was peripheral blood, taken at surgery. Every receptor here comes from a boy under two years old with hemimegalencephaly and intractable seizures. Each CDR3 is given with its conserved first and last residue. D genes are given only for firm matches. Where a row states a size, it is once, few, many or the class of an expanded clone; other rows omit it.

clone_size: -; d_call: TRBD1; v_call: TRBV10-1; j_call: TRBJ1-4; cdr3_aa: CASTKGQVRNEKLFF; cdr3_nt: TGCGCCAGCACAAAAGGACAGGTTAGGAATGAAAAACTGTTTTTT
clone_size: -; d_call: TRBD2; v_call: TRBV6-5; j_call: TRBJ2-1; cdr3_aa: CASSYAGDGDEQFF; cdr3_nt: TGTGCCAGCAGTTACGCGGGAGACGGAGATGAGCAGTTCTTC
clone_size: once; d_call: -; v_call: TRBV21-1; j_call: TRBJ1-1; cdr3_aa: CASSKYRAHTEAFF; cdr3_nt: TGTGCCAGCAGCAAATACCGGGCCCACACTGAAGCTTTCTTT
clone_size: -; d_call: TRBD1; v_call: TRBV4-3; j_call: TRBJ2-5; cdr3_aa: CASSPRTGGLGQYF; cdr3_nt: TGCGCCAGCAGCCCCCGGACAGGGGGCCTCGGCCAGTACTTC
clone_size: once; d_call: -; v_call: TRBV5-4; j_call: TRBJ1-3; cdr3_aa: CASSLGGNTIYF; cdr3_nt: TGTGCCAGCAGCTTGGGTGGAAACACCATATATTTT
clone_size: -; d_call: -; v_call: TRBV29-1; j_call: TRBJ1-1; cdr3_aa: CSVEENLRGPNTEAFF; cdr3_nt: TGCAGCGTTGAAGAAAATTTGAGGGGCCCCAACACTGAAGCTTTCTTT
clone_size: -; d_call: -; v_call: TRBV15; j_call: TRBJ1-2; cdr3_aa: CATSREGRPPGGYTF; cdr3_nt: TGTGCCACCAGCAGAGAAGGCAGGCCTCCGGGAGGCTACACCTTC
clone_size: -; d_call: TRBD2; v_call: TRBV28; j_call: TRBJ2-1; cdr3_aa: CASTPVEGLGSYNEQFF; cdr3_nt: TGTGCCAGCACTCCCGTGGAAGGACTAGGTTCTTACAATGAGCAGTTCTTC
clone_size: -; d_call: -; v_call: TRBV7-3; j_call: TRBJ1-1; cdr3_aa: CASSLAGNTEAFF; cdr3_nt: TGTGCCAGCAGCTTAGCGGGGAACACTGAAGCTTTCTTT
clone_size: -; d_call: TRBD1; v_call: TRBV6-5; j_call: TRBJ2-3; cdr3_aa: CASPGQGPDTQYF; cdr3_nt: TGTGCCAGCCCGGGACAGGGTCCAGATACGCAGTATTTT
clone_size: -; d_call: -; v_call: TRBV3-1/TRBV3-2; j_call: TRBJ2-5; cdr3_aa: CASSQVGSSETQYF; cdr3_nt: TGTGCCAGCAGCCAAGTGGGTTCGTCAGAGACCCAGTACTTC
clone_size: once; d_call: -; v_call: TRBV10-2; j_call: TRBJ1-2; cdr3_aa: CASSESLRATNYGYTF; cdr3_nt: TGCGCCAGCAGTGAGTCGTTACGGGCCACTAACTATGGCTACACCTTC
clone_size: -; d_call: -; v_call: TRBV9; j_call: TRBJ1-3; cdr3_aa: CASSVARAGNTIYF; cdr3_nt: TGTGCCAGCAGCGTAGCGAGGGCTGGAAACACCATATATTTT
clone_size: -; d_call: -; v_call: TRBV29-1; j_call: TRBJ1-2; cdr3_aa: CSVEASTGRYGYTF; cdr3_nt: TGCAGCGTTGAAGCATCGACCGGGCGCTATGGCTACACCTTC
clone_size: -; d_call: -; v_call: TRBV19; j_call: TRBJ2-1; cdr3_aa: CASSIAGLNEQFF; cdr3_nt: TGTGCCAGTAGTATTGCCGGCCTTAATGAGCAGTTCTTC
clone_size: -; d_call: TRBD2; v_call: TRBV28; j_call: TRBJ2-7; cdr3_aa: CASSPLGLGDYEQYF; cdr3_nt: TGTGCCAGCAGTCCCCTGGGACTAGGAGACTACGAGCAGTACTTC
clone_size: -; d_call: -; v_call: TRBV28; j_call: TRBJ2-7; cdr3_aa: CASSLPSTLPPGEQYF; cdr3_nt: -
clone_size: -; d_call: -; v_call: TRBV2; j_call: TRBJ2-7; cdr3_aa: CASRLAGAQAGEQYF; cdr3_nt: TGTGCCAGCAGATTAGCCGGGGCCCAAGCGGGCGAGCAGTACTTC
clone_size: -; d_call: TRBD1; v_call: TRBV7-2; j_call: TRBJ1-3; cdr3_aa: CASRYTGGGGNTIYF; cdr3_nt: TGTGCCAGCAGATACACAGGGGGCGGGGGAAACACCATATATTTT
clone_size: -; d_call: -; v_call: TRBV28; j_call: TRBJ1-2; cdr3_aa: CASTSGGGGYTF; cdr3_nt: TGTGCCAGCACCTCGGGGGGGGGTGGCTACACCTTC
clone_size: -; d_call: TRBD1; v_call: TRBV13; j_call: TRBJ2-7; cdr3_aa: CASSQGQGVVYEQYF; cdr3_nt: TGTGCCAGCAGCCAAGGACAGGGGGTAGTCTACGAGCAGTACTTC
clone_size: -; d_call: -; v_call: TRBV19; j_call: TRBJ1-1; cdr3_aa: CASSIVGQDTEAFF; cdr3_nt: TGTGCCAGTAGTATAGTTGGACAAGACACTGAAGCTTTCTTT
clone_size: once; d_call: TRBD1; v_call: TRBV5-1; j_call: TRBJ1-5; cdr3_aa: CASSLGDRGDQPQHF; cdr3_nt: TGCGCCAGCAGCTTAGGGGACAGGGGTGATCAGCCCCAGCATTTT